This TCR beta chain originates from a study of OX40 agonist ivuxolimab in advanced cancers. Germline CDR1 reads LGHNA; CDR2 reads YNFKEQ. The CDR3 sequence is 16 residues long. With 11 bases clipped from V and 4 bases from J, the junction kept 13 bases outside the gene matches. Repertoires were generated with immunoSEQ multiplex PCR, while TCRdb's copy carries only in-frame clones and drops some. The data contain over 65,000 clones, 65% to 90% of them seen just once; the ten biggest clones take up less than 2%. Study conclusions and caveats: Specificity for antigen went undetermined in the expanded peripheral T cells.

Turning to this clone: No antigen is known for it.

This sequence was found in an adult with an advanced solid tumor such as melanoma, head and neck, liver or kidney cancer. The rearrangement joins TRBV4-2 to TRBJ2-1; 11 bases are a match to TRBD2. The source material was CD4+ or CD8+ T cells sorted from blood, sampled in a trial of the OX40 agonist ivuxolimab. This CDR3 is CAARRTSGRTYNEQFF. The CDR3 bases are TGTGCCGCAAGGCGGACTAGCGGGCGAACGTACAATGAGCAGTTCTTC.